One sample yielded the 25 T cell receptor beta chains listed below, sequenced in a study of blood T cell repertoires in COVID-19. TCRdb keeps only in-frame clones here, not all; method: immunoSEQ multiplex PCR. Here the sample spans approximately 300,000 clones, around 87% being singletons. The sample was peripheral blood. The source is a man aged 50-59 years with active or convalescent COVID-19.

The chain uses TRBV6-5 and TRBJ1-1, with a possible D match to TRBD1 (5 bases). V was shortened by 2 bases and J by 10 bases, with 14 bases between the two germline ends. The CDR3 extends over 13 amino acids. Germline lookup yields CDR1 MNHEY and CDR2 SVGAGI. The CDR3 DNA is TGTGCCAGCAGTTACGTACAGGCCCAAGGAGCTTTCTTT. Encoded protein: CASSYVQAQGAFF.

V and J are TRBV27 and TRBJ1-1, with D perhaps matching TRBD1 (5 bases). V was pared by 1 base and J by 6 bases, with 6 bases between. CDR3 length: 12 residues. Germline V lookup: CDR1 MNHEY, CDR2 SMNVEV (reference sequence). This CDR3 reads CASSLWGAEAFF. Here the CDR3 DNA reads TGTGCCAGCAGTTTATGGGGGGCTGAAGCTTTCTTT.

The chain employs TRBV25-1 and TRBJ1-1; the match to TRBD1 covers 9 bases. There are 12 residues in the CDR3. CDR1 is MGHDK, CDR2 SYGVNS, per germline. The J segment lost 9 bases and the V segment lost 6 bases, leaving 5 bases of the junction unmatched. CDR3 sequence reads: CASRPTGGKAFF. The CDR3 DNA is TGTGCCAGCAGACCGACAGGGGGAAAAGCTTTCTTT.

The sample holds one count of this clone. This chain links TRBV5-1 with TRBJ2-7, with 7 positions matching TRBD1. With V trimmed by 0 bases and J by 2 bases, 5 bases remained unmatched. CDR1 and CDR2 (germline): SGHRS, YFSETQ. CDR3 length: 15 amino acids. CDR3 bases: TGCGCCAGCAGCTTGGCCCCGGGACAGCCCTACGAGCAGTACTTC. It encodes CASSLAPGQPYEQYF.

The chain recombines TRBV7-9 with TRBJ1-5, with 7 positions matching TRBD1. V shed 5 bases, J shed 6 bases, and the junction held 7 bases outside the gene matches. Germline V lookup: CDR1 SEHNR, CDR2 FQNEAQ (reference sequence). The CDR3 spans 14 residues. The CDR3 coding sequence is TGTGCCAGCAGCCCGACAGGGACGTTTCAGCCCCAGCATTTT. Translating gives CASSPTGTFQPQHF.

The gene calls are TRBV29-1 and TRBJ2-7; TRBD2 matches 16 bases. V was clipped by 1 base and J by 5 bases; unmatched bases: 5. Germline CDR1 is SQVTM and CDR2 is ANQGSEA. The CDR3 covers 16 residues. The CDR3 sequence: CSVEGGLAGGPHEQYF. As DNA, the CDR3 is TGCAGCGTTGAAGGGGGACTAGCGGGAGGGCCCCACGAGCAGTACTTC.

V and J are TRBV19 and TRBJ2-7; D may be TRBD1 (6 bases). From germline, CDR1 is LNHDA and CDR2 SQIVND (reference sequence). The CDR3 consists of 14 residues. The V end was cut by 4 bases, the J end by 0 bases, with 10 bases between. CDR3 loop: CASSTGHLSYEQYF. Here the CDR3 DNA reads TGTGCCAGTAGTACGGGACACCTCTCCTACGAGCAGTACTTC.

The genes are TRBV18 and TRBJ2-2; D possibly corresponds to TRBD1 (5 bases). The CDR3 covers 15 residues. V was clipped by 3 bases and J by 2 bases, with 10 bases between them. The V gene's germline CDR1 is KGHSH and CDR2 LQKENI. The CDR3 DNA follows: TGTGCCAGCTCACCGACAGTACCCAACACCGGGGAGCTGTTTTTT. Its protein product is CASSPTVPNTGELFF. Together with reference TRBV18 and TRBJ2-2, the CDR3 gives the full variable domain: NAGVMQNPRHLVRRRGQEARLRCSPMKGHSHVYWYRQLPEEGLKFMVYLQKENIIDESGMPKERFSAEFPKEGPSILRIQQVVRGDSAAYFCASSPTVPNTGELFFGEGSRLTVL.

CDR3 in DNA: TGTGCCACAGGACGGGGGGGGACCACAGATACGCAGTATTTT. Translating it yields CATGRGGTTDTQYF. The chain employs TRBV7-2 and TRBJ2-3; 8 nucleotides agree with TRBD2. The CDR3 runs to 14 residues. The trim removed 10 bases at V and 2 bases at J, leaving 8 bases unmatched. From germline, CDR1 is SGHTA and CDR2 FQGNSA.

This clone was found once. The rearrangement joins TRBV18 to TRBJ1-3, with D possibly being TRBD1 (5 bases). Trimming took off 3 bases at V and 4 bases at J, with 13 bases between the two ends. Germline-derived CDR1 and CDR2 are KGHSH and LQKENI. CDR3 size: 15 residues. CDR3 bases: TGTGCCAGCTCACCCAGGGAAGTGCGGGGAAACACCATATATTTT. The encoded protein is CASSPREVRGNTIYF. Full variable domain (remainder filled in from reference TRBV18 and TRBJ1-3): NAGVMQNPRHLVRRRGQEARLRCSPMKGHSHVYWYRQLPEEGLKFMVYLQKENIIDESGMPKERFSAEFPKEGPSILRIQQVVRGDSAAYFCASSPREVRGNTIYFGEGSWLTVV.

This clone was recorded a few times. This chain joins TRBV2 and TRBJ2-7; 9 nucleotides line up with TRBD1. The J segment lost 4 bases and the V segment lost 0 bases, leaving 1 base of the junction unmatched. CDR1 and CDR2 (germline): SNHLY, FYNNEI. This CDR3 is 14 amino acids long. CDR3 coding DNA: TGTGCCAGCAGTGAAGCGACAGGGGGATACGAGCAGTACTTC. It is translated as CASSEATGGYEQYF.

The chain couples TRBV18 to TRBJ2-7, with 10 bases aligning to TRBD2. V lost 5 bases to trimming and J lost 5 bases; unmatched junction nucleotides: 6. CDR3 size: 14 residues. The germline V gene encodes CDR1 KGHSH and CDR2 LQKENI. The CDR3 sequence is CASSRASGSDEQYF. The CDR3 bases are TGTGCCAGCTCAAGGGCTAGCGGGAGCGACGAGCAGTACTTC.

J is TRBJ2-7 and V is TRBV27, with D perhaps TRBD1 (5 bases). This CDR3 is 15 amino acids long. The V end lost 2 bases, the J end lost 3 bases, and 14 bases lay between the germline ends. The V gene's germline CDR1 is MNHEY and CDR2 SMNVEV (reference sequence). CDR3 protein: CASSLRRQRVYEQYF. DNA of the CDR3: TGTGCCAGCAGTTTAAGACGACAGAGAGTCTACGAGCAGTACTTC.

The chain carries TRBV6-1 and TRBJ1-1; TRBD1 is a possible D gene (6 bases). V shed 3 bases and J shed 2 bases, with 10 bases lying between them. The germline V gene has CDR1 MNHNS and CDR2 SASEGT. This CDR3 comprises 14 residues. CDR3 sequence: CASSDQGPNTEAFF. CDR3 in DNA: TGTGCCAGCAGTGATCAGGGGCCCAACACTGAAGCTTTCTTT.

This chain uses TRBV7-8 with TRBJ2-3; TRBD2 might be the D (6 bases). CDR1 SGHVS and CDR2 FQNEAQ come from the germline V gene. This CDR3 region has 13 residues. Trimming took 3 bases from V and 4 from J, leaving 8 bases between them. CDR3 coding DNA: TGTGCCAGCAGCTTCGCGGGACCAGATACGCAGTATTTT. It translates to CASSFAGPDTQYF.

The chain carries TRBV28 and TRBJ1-5; D is ambiguous. Germline V CDR1 and CDR2: MDHEN, SYDVKM. The CDR3 runs 16 residues. The ends were cut back, 2 bases at V and 3 bases at J, with 14 bases in the middle. CDR3 sequence reads: CASSLIISVNNQPQHF. CDR3 sequence (DNA): TGTGCCAGCAGTTTAATAATCTCAGTCAACAATCAGCCCCAGCATTTT.

The V and J genes are TRBV11-2 and TRBJ2-1; no definite D call. CDR3 length: 17 amino acids. The ends were cut back, 2 bases at V and 4 bases at J, with 18 bases in the middle. Per the germline V gene, CDR1 is SGHAT and CDR2 is FQNNGV. CDR3 DNA: TGTGCCAGCAGCTTACTCCCGAGGAGCGAGGTATACAATGAGCAGTTCTTC. Protein product: CASSLLPRSEVYNEQFF.

This clone showed up just a few times. The J gene is TRBJ1-5, the V gene TRBV6-5; D possibly corresponds to TRBD1 (6 bases). Trimming left V 4 bases short and J 9 bases short, with 13 bases between. Per the germline V gene, CDR1 is MNHEY and CDR2 is SVGAGI. The CDR3 runs 13 residues. Here the CDR3 reads CASSSGGLPPQHF. For the CDR3, the DNA is TGTGCCAGCAGTTCGGGGGGCCTCCCGCCCCAGCATTTT.

There are a few counts of this clone. CDR3 in amino acids: CASSTLGDSYEQYF. The CDR3 DNA sequence: TGTGCCAGCTCAACCCTGGGAGACTCCTACGAGCAGTACTTC. This chain joins TRBV18 and TRBJ2-7; perhaps TRBD2 as D (5 bases). This CDR3 has 14 amino acids. V lost 5 bases and J 0 bases, leaving 11 bases between the germline ends. Germline V gene lookup returns CDR1 KGHSH and CDR2 LQKENI.

V usage is TRBV28 and J usage is TRBJ1-3, with D hard to call. Germline V gene sequence: CDR1 MDHEN, CDR2 SYDVKM. This CDR3 spans 11 amino acids. V lost 4 bases, J lost 5 bases, and 3 bases lay in between. CDR3 bases: TGTGCCAGCAGTTCCAGAAACACCATATATTTT. This sequence encodes CASSSRNTIYF.

This chain links TRBV5-4 with TRBJ1-1; perhaps TRBD1 as D (5 bases). Germline lookup yields CDR1 SGHNT and CDR2 YYREEE (reference sequence). This CDR3 has 17 residues. V shed 0 bases and J shed 3 bases, with 18 bases lying between them. The DNA of the CDR3 is TGTGCCAGCAGCTTGGAGTTGATGGGGCAGGGCGACACTGAAGCTTTCTTT. Protein product: CASSLELMGQGDTEAFF.

V and J are TRBV28 and TRBJ1-2; 7 bases line up with TRBD1. V shed 4 bases, J shed 7 bases, and the junction held 9 bases outside the gene matches. The germline gives CDR1 MDHEN, CDR2 SYDVKM. The CDR3 extends over 14 amino acids. Written as DNA, the CDR3 is TGTGCCAGCAGTTCGAGGGGGCGGAGGGGTGGCTACACCTTC. This encodes CASSSRGRRGGYTF.

This clone showed up just a few times. The chain links TRBV14 to TRBJ2-1; no clear D gene. Germline V gene data show CDR1 as SGHDN and CDR2 as FVKESK. The CDR3 contains 12 residues. V was clipped by 4 bases and J by 4 bases, with 5 bases between them. This CDR3 is CASSPHYNEQFF. DNA of the CDR3: TGTGCCAGCAGCCCCCATTACAATGAGCAGTTCTTC.

The chain recombines TRBV7-3 with TRBJ2-3; D gene uncertain. The CDR3 has 16 residues. Germline V gives CDR1 SGHTA, CDR2 FQGTGA. Trimming left V 2 bases short and J 6 bases short, with 18 bases between. The DNA of the CDR3 is TGTGCCAGCAGCTTACGGCAGACAAGTCTGTGGGATACGCAGTATTTT. This codes for CASSLRQTSLWDTQYF.

This sequence joins TRBV20-1 and TRBJ2-7, with 7 bases identical to TRBD1. With V trimmed by 3 bases and J by 0 bases, 5 bases remained unmatched. Germline CDR1 reads DFQATT; CDR2 reads SNEGSKA (reference sequence). This CDR3 contains 14 residues. The CDR3 sequence is CSASRTGFSYEQYF. The CDR3 nucleotides read TGCAGTGCTAGTAGGACAGGTTTCTCCTACGAGCAGTACTTC.